This T cell receptor (beta chain) was recovered during a study of T cell clonality in common variable immunodeficiency. Study-level points and caveats: Patient heterogeneity in the CVID cohort limited correlations between repertoire features and clinical complications. Authors noted CVID clonality's cause needs subpopulation repertoire sequencing. In common variable immunodeficiency, TCR beta chains reportedly carried fewer deletions and N-nucleotide insertions.

This clone was counted a few times. The antigen remains undetermined. CVID and control samples used equivalent genomic DNA input. The method was immunoSEQ multiplex PCR; TCRdb's version includes in-frame clones alone and lacks a portion of them. The table lists 28,000 or so clones, with no singletons. No CVID subject was ill or on immunomodulatory drugs when sampled. The clonotype comes from a human donor with common variable immunodeficiency. Sample: peripheral blood mononuclear cells.

This chain's CDR3 is CASSPTTSYEQYF. The sequenced CDR3 bases are TGTGCCAGCAGCCCGACAACTTCCTACGAG. The chain combines TRBV7-9 with TRBJ2-7; D is unclear. The CDR3 end lies 3 residues beyond the end of the read and is filled in from the germline J gene. With 5 bases removed from V and 1 base from J, the gap between germline ends came to 9 bases. This CDR3 has 13 amino acids. Germline lookup yields CDR1 SEHNR and CDR2 FQNEAQ (reference sequence).